This T cell receptor beta chain was documented in a study of T cells in Graves' hyperthyroidism and ophthalmopathy. General study points: Model predictions of ophthalmopathy came a median 6.5 months before onset. The blood repertoire included most of the expanded thyroid clonotypes above 0.001.

This clonotype was observed at least ten times. The antigen remains undetermined. The CDR3 contains 15 residues. J lost 1 base, V lost 5 bases, and 5 bases had no gene match. Template material for amplifying TCR beta CDR3 regions consisted of RNA transcripts. The TCR CDR3 was amplified in a first-round RT-PCR using the HTBI primer set. TCRdb reprocessed the multiplex PCR reads via MiXCR and lists one record per CDR3 protein. The sample yields a few hundred thousand distinct CDR3 sequences, around 16% seen once. Ophthalmopathy patients all had a Clinical Activity Score of at least 3, a NOSPECS grade of at least 4 and disease under 3 months old. Diagnoses rested on clinical symptoms, serum thyroxine and TRAb, thyroid ultrasound and orbital computed tomography.

The clonotype was recovered from a woman in her thirties or forties with Graves' ophthalmopathy. The source material was blood. V is TRBV12-3 or TRBV12-4 and J is TRBJ2-1; 7 bases are a match to TRBD2. This chain's CDR3 is CASSASGASYNEQFF. As DNA, the CDR3 is TGTGCCAGCAGTGCAAGCGGGGCTTCCTACAATGAGCAGTTCTTC.